The 13 T cell receptor beta chains presented below share a single source sample, sequenced in a study of OX40 agonist ivuxolimab in advanced cancers. Library preparation employed the immunoSEQ multiplex PCR assay. TCRdb took this table from immuneACCESS and kept in-frame rearrangements with V and J called. Such tables lack part of the clones; where checked against another copy, unresolved V genes explain under half of the gap, and the rest is unexplained. The table for this sample lists 15,000 to 20,000 clones; around four fifths of them were counted only once. The ten biggest clones cover around 35% of the sample. The sequencing here drew on CD4+ or CD8+ T cells sorted from blood, taken in a trial of the OX40 agonist ivuxolimab. Every receptor here comes from an adult with an advanced solid tumor such as melanoma, head and neck, liver or kidney cancer.

In this sample, this clone turned up once. J is TRBJ2-1 and V is TRBV7-9, with 11 bases matching TRBD2. Germline values: CDR1 SEHNR, CDR2 FQNEAQ (reference sequence). This CDR3 is built from 17 residues. V was pared by 4 bases and J by 8 bases, with 13 bases of the junction left unmatched. CDR3 nucleotide sequence: TGTGCCAGCAGCTACAGCCTGGCTAGCGGGGGGATACATGAGCAGTTCTTC. Residues: CASSYSLASGGIHEQFF.

The V and J genes are TRBV4-3 and TRBJ2-5; no definite D call. The assigned J gene may be wrong: the sequence end matches TRBJ2-7 better. This CDR3 comprises 15 residues. The germline V gene encodes CDR1 LGHNA and CDR2 YSLEER. The DNA of the CDR3 is TGCGCCAGCAGCCAAGAGGATGGCTCGTGGTACGAGCAGTACTTC. Translation gives CASSQEDGSWYEQYF.

This clone was detected a few times. The V and J genes are TRBV6-5 and TRBJ1-1; 8 bases are a match to TRBD1. The germline V gene has CDR1 MNHEY and CDR2 SVGAGI. The CDR3 sequence is 14 residues long. Germline trimming cut 2 bases from V and 5 bases from J; bases unmatched to any gene: 4. The CDR3 bases are TGTGCCAGCAGTTACACAGGGGGGGTGACTGAAGCTTTCTTT. Its protein is CASSYTGGVTEAFF.

This chain joins TRBV9 and TRBJ1-6; 10 nucleotides agree with TRBD1. The CDR3 totals 19 residues. The V gene end was trimmed by 0 bases and the J gene end by 0 bases; junction bases not matched to a gene: 6. Germline V lookup: CDR1 SGDLS, CDR2 YYNGEE. CDR3: CASSVGSGTGDSYNSPLHF. CDR3 DNA: TGTGCCAGCAGCGTAGGCTCCGGGACAGGGGACTCCTATAATTCACCCCTCCACTTT.

The rearrangement joins TRBV7-9 to TRBJ2-7, with TRBD2 matching over 8 bases. After removal of 2 bases from V and 5 bases from J, the junction contained 8 bases not matched to a gene. CDR1 is SEHNR, CDR2 FQNEAQ, per germline (reference sequence). CDR3 length: 15 amino acids. The CDR3 reads CASSLTEAGAHEQYF. DNA for the CDR3: TGTGCCAGCAGCTTAACGGAAGCGGGGGCCCACGAGCAGTACTTC.

This clone has at least ten counts. The CDR3 coding sequence is TGTGCCAGCAGCACGGACAGCTACAATCAGCCCCAGCATTTT. Protein: CASSTDSYNQPQHF. The V call is TRBV5-8, the J call TRBJ1-5, with D possibly being TRBD1 (6 bases). This CDR3 comprises 14 residues. Trimming removed 4 bases from V and 3 bases from J, with 11 bases in between. Germline lookup yields CDR1 SGHTS and CDR2 YDEGEE.

The J gene is TRBJ1-3, the V gene TRBV27, with a tentative D call TRBD1 (6 bases). Germline CDR1 is MNHEY and CDR2 is SMNVEV (reference sequence). The V end was cut by 8 bases, the J end by 4 bases, with 21 bases between. The CDR3 is made up of 16 amino acids. CDR3: CASASGGPRSGNTIYF. Here the CDR3 DNA reads TGTGCCAGCGCTTCGGGGGGGCCCCGGAGCGGAAACACCATATATTTT.

The CDR3 nucleotides read TGTGCCAGCAGTTACGACTACACGTATTCACCCCTCCACTTT. Translating it yields CASSYDYTYSPLHF. V usage is TRBV6-5 and J usage is TRBJ1-6, with unresolved D. V was clipped by 2 bases and J by 8 bases, with 10 bases between them. CDR3 length equals 14 residues. The germline gives CDR1 MNHEY, CDR2 SVGAGI.

This clone has only one observation. The chain is built from TRBV27 and TRBJ1-1; 7 nucleotides align to TRBD1. This CDR3 has 18 residues. The V gene's germline CDR1 is MNHEY and CDR2 SMNVEV (reference sequence). The junction had 15 bases not matched to a gene; V was cut back by 4 bases and J by 1 base. The CDR3 DNA reads TGTGCCAGCAGTTCGTTTTTTACCGGGACAGCCGAGAACACTGAAGCTTTCTTT. Protein product: CASSSFFTGTAENTEAFF.

The chain uses TRBV7-9 and TRBJ2-7; perhaps TRBD1 as D (5 bases). Germline V gene lookup returns CDR1 SEHNR and CDR2 FQNEAQ (reference sequence). CDR3 length equals 13 residues. V dropped 4 bases and J dropped 4 bases, with 11 bases sitting between them. CDR3 sequence (DNA): TGTGCCAGCAGCTCTGGACAATCTTACGAGCAGTACTTC. Translating gives CASSSGQSYEQYF.

This clone was observed a few times. The chain couples TRBV13 to TRBJ2-3; 9 nucleotides match TRBD1. CDR3 size: 19 residues. V was clipped by 2 bases and J by 1 base; unmatched bases: 13. From germline, CDR1 is PRHDT and CDR2 FYEKMQ (reference sequence). The CDR3 region has the DNA TGTGCCAGCAGCTTAACGGCTTGGGGACAGGGTGGGGGCACAGATACGCAGTATTTT. Protein sequence: CASSLTAWGQGGGTDTQYF.

Concerning this clone itself: A read error may produce the germline difference seen at one junction end. The chain joins TRBV16 to TRBJ1-1; TRBD1 matches 12 bases. Germline-derived CDR1 and CDR2 are KGHSY and FQNENV. This CDR3 has 16 residues. This CDR3 is CASSESRGTGGSEAFF. CDR3 nucleotides: TGTGCCAGCAGCGAATCTAGGGGGACAGGGGGCTCTGAAGCTTTCTTT.

The chain recombines TRBV7-9 with TRBJ2-3, with TRBD2 matching 8 bases. Germline CDR1 and CDR2: SEHNR and FQNEAQ (reference sequence). V was clipped by 5 bases and J by 0 bases; unmatched bases: 7. The CDR3 has 16 residues. DNA for the CDR3: TGTGCCAGCAGCGCCCCTAGCGGGCCTAGCACAGATACGCAGTATTTT. Translation gives CASSAPSGPSTDTQYF.